This T cell receptor beta chain was captured by sequencing in a study of a mutant IDH1 vaccine in newly diagnosed glioma. The CDR3 consists of 12 residues. V lost 3 bases, J lost 8 bases, and 8 bases lay in between. Germline CDR1 is SGDLS and CDR2 is YYNGEE. Time point here: baseline, week 1 (first vaccination visit). Regarding treatment: pre-vaccination baseline after standard-of-care therapy. About this clone: Its antigen remains unknown.

Study-wide results and caveats: Induction of immune responses by the vaccine occurred in 93.3% of patients.

Profiled with immunoSEQ multiplex PCR; TCRdb holds only in-frame clones, not every one. The repertoire has 15,000 to 20,000 clones, just under 80% of them found once; the top ten carry 10%. This receptor was identified in a man aged 40-49 years with glioma. The sample was PBMCs, taken from a glioma patient treated with radiotherapy, temozolomide or both. The J gene is TRBJ1-4, the V gene TRBV9; D not resolved. The CDR3 DNA reads as TGTGCCAGCAGCGGGATAGGGGAAAAACTGTTTTTT. Translation gives CASSGIGEKLFF. The full variable domain, completed using reference TRBV9 and TRBJ1-4, is DSGVTQTPKHLITATGQRVTLRCSPRSGDLSVYWYQQSLDQGLQFLIQYYNGEERAKGNILERFSAQQFPDLHSELNLSSLELGDSALYFCASSGIGEKLFFGSGTQLSVL.